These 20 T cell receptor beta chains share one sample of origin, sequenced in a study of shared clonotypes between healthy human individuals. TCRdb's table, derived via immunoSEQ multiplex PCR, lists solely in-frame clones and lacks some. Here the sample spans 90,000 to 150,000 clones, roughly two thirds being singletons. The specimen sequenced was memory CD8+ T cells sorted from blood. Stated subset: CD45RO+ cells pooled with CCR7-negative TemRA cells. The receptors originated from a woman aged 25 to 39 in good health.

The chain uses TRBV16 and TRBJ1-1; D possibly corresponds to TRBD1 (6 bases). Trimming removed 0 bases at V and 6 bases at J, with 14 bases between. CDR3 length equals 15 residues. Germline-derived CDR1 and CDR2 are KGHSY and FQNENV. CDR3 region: CASSQSSGNRAEAFF. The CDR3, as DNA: TGTGCCAGCAGCCAATCCTCGGGTAACAGGGCTGAAGCTTTCTTT.

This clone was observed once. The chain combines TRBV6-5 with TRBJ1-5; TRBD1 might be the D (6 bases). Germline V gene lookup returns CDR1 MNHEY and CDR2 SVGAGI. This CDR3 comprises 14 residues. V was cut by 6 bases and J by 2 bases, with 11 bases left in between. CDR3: CASRARGRNQPQHF. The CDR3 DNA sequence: TGTGCCAGCAGAGCCAGGGGCCGCAATCAGCCCCAGCATTTT.

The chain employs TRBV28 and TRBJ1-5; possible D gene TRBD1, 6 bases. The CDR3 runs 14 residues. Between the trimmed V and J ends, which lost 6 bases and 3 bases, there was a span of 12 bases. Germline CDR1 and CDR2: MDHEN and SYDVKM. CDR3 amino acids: CASSPDRSNQPQHF. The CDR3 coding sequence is TGTGCCAGCAGCCCCGACAGGTCCAATCAGCCCCAGCATTTT.

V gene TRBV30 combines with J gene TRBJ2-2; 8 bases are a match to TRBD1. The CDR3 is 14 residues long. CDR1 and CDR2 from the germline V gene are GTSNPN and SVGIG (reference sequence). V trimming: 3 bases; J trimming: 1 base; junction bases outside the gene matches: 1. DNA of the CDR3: TGTGCCTGGAGGGGGACAGGGAACACCGGGGAGCTGTTTTTT. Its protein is CAWRGTGNTGELFF.

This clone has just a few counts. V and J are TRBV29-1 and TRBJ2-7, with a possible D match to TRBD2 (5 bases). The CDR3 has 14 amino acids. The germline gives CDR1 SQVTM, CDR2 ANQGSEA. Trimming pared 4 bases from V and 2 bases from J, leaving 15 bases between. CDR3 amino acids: CSVVEAGLTYEQYF. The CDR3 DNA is TGCAGCGTTGTAGAGGCAGGACTTACCTACGAGCAGTACTTC.

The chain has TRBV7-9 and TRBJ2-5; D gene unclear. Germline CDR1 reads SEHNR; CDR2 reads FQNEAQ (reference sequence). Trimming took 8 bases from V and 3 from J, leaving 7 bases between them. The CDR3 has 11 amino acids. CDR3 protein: CASVGKETQYF. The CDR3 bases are TGTGCCAGCGTGGGGAAAGAGACCCAGTACTTC.

This CDR3 reads CASSPGGTANTEAFF. In nucleotides, the CDR3 is TGTGCCAGCTCACCAGGAGGGACGGCGAACACTGAAGCTTTCTTT. The rearrangement links TRBV18 to TRBJ1-1, with a possible D match to TRBD1 (5 bases). Germline CDR1 is KGHSH and CDR2 is LQKENI. Trimming cost V 2 bases and J 1 base, with 11 bases left between them. There are 15 residues in the CDR3. The full variable domain, completed using reference TRBV18 and TRBJ1-1, is NAGVMQNPRHLVRRRGQEARLRCSPMKGHSHVYWYRQLPEEGLKFMVYLQKENIIDESGMPKERFSAEFPKEGPSILRIQQVVRGDSAAYFCASSPGGTANTEAFFGQGTRLTVV.

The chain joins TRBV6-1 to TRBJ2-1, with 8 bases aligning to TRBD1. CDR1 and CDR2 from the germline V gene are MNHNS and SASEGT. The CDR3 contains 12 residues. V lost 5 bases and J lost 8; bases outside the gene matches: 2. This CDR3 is CASSTGGHEQFF. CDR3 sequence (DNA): TGTGCCAGCAGTACAGGGGGGCATGAGCAGTTCTTC.

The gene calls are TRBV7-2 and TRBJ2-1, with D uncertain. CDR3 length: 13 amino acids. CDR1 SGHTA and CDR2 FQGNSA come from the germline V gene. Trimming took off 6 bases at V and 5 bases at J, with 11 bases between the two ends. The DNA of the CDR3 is TGTGCCAGCAGGGTGGACCCGAACAATGAGCAGTTCTTC. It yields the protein CASRVDPNNEQFF. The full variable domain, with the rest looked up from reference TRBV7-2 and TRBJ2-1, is GAGVSQSPSNKVTEKGKDVELRCDPISGHTALYWYRQSLGQGLEFLIYFQGNSAPDKSGLPSDRFSAERTGGSVSTLTIQRTQQEDSAVYLCASRVDPNNEQFFGPGTRLTVL.

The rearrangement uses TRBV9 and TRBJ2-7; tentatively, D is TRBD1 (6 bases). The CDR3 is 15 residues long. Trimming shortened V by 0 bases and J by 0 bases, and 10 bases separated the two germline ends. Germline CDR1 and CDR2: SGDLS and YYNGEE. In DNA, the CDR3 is TGTGCCAGCAGCGTAGTTGGGGACAACTCCTACGAGCAGTACTTC. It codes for CASSVVGDNSYEQYF.

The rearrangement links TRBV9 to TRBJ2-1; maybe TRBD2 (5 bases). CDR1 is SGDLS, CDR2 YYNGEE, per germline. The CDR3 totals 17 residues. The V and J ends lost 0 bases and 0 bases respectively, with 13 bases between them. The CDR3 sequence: CASSVAWRVDSYNEQFF. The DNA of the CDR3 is TGTGCCAGCAGCGTAGCTTGGCGGGTCGACTCCTACAATGAGCAGTTCTTC.

The DNA of the CDR3 is TGTGCCAGCAGCTTAATTGGGGGAGGGCTTGAGACCCAGTACTTC. Its translation is CASSLIGGGLETQYF. V and J are TRBV7-8 and TRBJ2-5; 7 bases fit TRBD2. Per germline, CDR1 SGHVS and CDR2 FQNEAQ. The CDR3 covers 15 residues. The V segment lost 2 bases and the J segment 5 bases; nucleotides outside the gene matches: 8.

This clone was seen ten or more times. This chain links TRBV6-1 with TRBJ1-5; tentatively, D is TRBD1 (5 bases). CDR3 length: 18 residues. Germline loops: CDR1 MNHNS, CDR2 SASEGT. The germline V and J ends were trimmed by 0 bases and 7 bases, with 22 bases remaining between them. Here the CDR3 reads CASSEALFSGGTNQPQHF. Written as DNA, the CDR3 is TGTGCCAGCAGTGAAGCGCTTTTTTCGGGAGGGACGAACCAGCCCCAGCATTTT.

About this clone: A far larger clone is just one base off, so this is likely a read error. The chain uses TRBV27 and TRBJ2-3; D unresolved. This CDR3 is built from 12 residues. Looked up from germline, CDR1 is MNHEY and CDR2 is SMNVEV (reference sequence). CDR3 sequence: CAGSPLTDTQYF. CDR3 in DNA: TGTGCCGGCAGTCCCCTTACAGATACGCAGTATTTT.

Written as DNA, the CDR3 is TGTGCCAGCTCACCCCTGACTAGCGGGAGTGGCAAAAACATTCAGTACTTC. This gives the protein CASSPLTSGSGKNIQYF. The chain employs TRBV18 and TRBJ2-4, with 12 nucleotides matching TRBD2. Germline V gives CDR1 KGHSH, CDR2 LQKENI. CDR3 length: 17 amino acids. Unmatched junction bases numbered 6, after V lost 3 bases and J lost 3 bases.

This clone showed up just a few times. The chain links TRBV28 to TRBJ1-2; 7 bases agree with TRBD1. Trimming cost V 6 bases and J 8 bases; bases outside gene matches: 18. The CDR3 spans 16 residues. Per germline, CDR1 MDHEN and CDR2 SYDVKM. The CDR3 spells CASSLTQTGAVKGYTF. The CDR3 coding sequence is TGTGCCAGCAGCCTAACGCAAACAGGGGCCGTAAAAGGCTACACCTTC.

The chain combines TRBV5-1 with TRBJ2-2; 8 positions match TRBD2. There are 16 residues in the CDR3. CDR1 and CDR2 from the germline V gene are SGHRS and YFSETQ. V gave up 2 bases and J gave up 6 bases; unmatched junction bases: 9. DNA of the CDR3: TGCGCCAGCAGCTTAATAGCGGGAAGGTCTTCCGGGGAGCTGTTTTTT. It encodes CASSLIAGRSSGELFF.

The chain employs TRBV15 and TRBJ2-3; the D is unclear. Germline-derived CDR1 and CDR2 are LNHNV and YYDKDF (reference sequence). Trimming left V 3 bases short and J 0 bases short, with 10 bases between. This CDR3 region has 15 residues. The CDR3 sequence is CATSSRHSSTDTQYF. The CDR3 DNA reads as TGTGCCACCAGCAGCCGGCATTCTAGCACAGATACGCAGTATTTT.

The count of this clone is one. CDR3 DNA: TGTGCCAGCAGCCGCAGGGGAGGGGGCCAAGAGACCCAGTACTTC. This encodes CASSRRGGGQETQYF. This sequence joins TRBV7-9 and TRBJ2-5; D may be TRBD2 (7 bases). Trimming pared 5 bases from V and 1 base from J, leaving 14 bases between. The CDR3 length is 15 residues. CDR1 is SEHNR and CDR2 is FQNEAQ in the germline V gene (reference sequence).

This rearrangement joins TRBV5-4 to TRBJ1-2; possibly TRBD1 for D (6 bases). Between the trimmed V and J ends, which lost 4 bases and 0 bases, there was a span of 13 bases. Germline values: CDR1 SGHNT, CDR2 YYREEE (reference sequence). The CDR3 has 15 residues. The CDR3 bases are TGTGCCAGCAGCACTTACAGGACAGCTAACTATGGCTACACCTTC. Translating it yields CASSTYRTANYGYTF.